Below, 30 T cell receptor beta chains from the same sample are listed, as sequenced in a study of beta chain features in type 1 diabetes. Every bit of the isolated RNA underwent reverse transcription, so sequencing read expressed TCRB transcripts. Libraries were prepared by immunoSEQ multiplex PCR; TCRdb keeps only in-frame clonotypes and omits some of them. The table shows 850,000 to 900,000 clones, with around a sixth occurring only once. Sequencing input: naive CD4+ T cells from blood. These receptors originate from a woman aged 18 to 35 in good health.

The chain uses TRBV5-1 and TRBJ2-3, with D possibly being TRBD1 (5 bases). The germline V and J ends were trimmed by 0 bases and 11 bases, with 13 bases remaining between them. This CDR3 is 13 amino acids long. Germline lookup yields CDR1 SGHRS and CDR2 YFSETQ. The DNA of the CDR3 is TGCGCCAGCAGCTTGGGTCCACCCCAGGGGCAGTATTTT. It is translated as CASSLGPPQGQYF. The complete variable domain, with remaining parts taken from reference TRBV5-1 and TRBJ2-3, reads KAGVTQTPRYLIKTRGQQVTLSCSPISGHRSVSWYQQTPGQGLQFLFEYFSETQRNKGNFPGRFSGRQFSNSRSEMNVSTLELGDSALYLCASSLGPPQGQYFGPGTRLTVL.

The V and J genes are TRBV5-4 and TRBJ2-1; no reliable D call. V lost 4 bases and J 3 bases, leaving 8 bases between the germline ends. The CDR3 is 13 residues long. The germline CDR1 and CDR2 sequences are SGHNT and YYREEE (reference sequence). DNA of the CDR3: TGTGCCAGCAGCCCCGTTGACTACAATGAGCAGTTCTTC. Translated: CASSPVDYNEQFF.

This clone was counted only a few times. The sample contains more than one DNA sequence encoding this CDR3. The CDR3 DNA follows: TGTGCCAGCTCACCCACGAGCAATCAGCCCCAGCATTTT. As protein: CASSPTSNQPQHF. V and J are TRBV18 and TRBJ1-5; D gene ambiguous. V lost 3 bases, J lost 1 base, and 4 bases lay in between. CDR1 and CDR2 from the germline V gene are KGHSH and LQKENI. This CDR3 has 13 amino acids.

On this clone: This same CDR3 is encoded by further DNA sequences in the sample. The chain has TRBV28 and TRBJ2-7, with 9 bases that match TRBD2. The CDR3 runs to 14 residues. CDR1 MDHEN and CDR2 SYDVKM come from the germline V gene. J gave up 2 bases and V 5 bases, and 4 bases lay outside the gene matches. Here the CDR3 reads CASSRLAVTYEQYF. Here the CDR3 DNA reads TGTGCCAGCAGTCGACTAGCGGTAACCTACGAGCAGTACTTC.

The chain uses TRBV5-1 and TRBJ2-5; a possible D gene is TRBD1 (5 bases). Trimming stripped 3 bases from V and 7 bases from J, with 10 bases between. The CDR3 consists of 12 residues. The germline CDR1 and CDR2 sequences are SGHRS and YFSETQ. The CDR3 bases are TGCGCCAGCAGCTCGTTGCAGGGGACCCAGTACTTC. This gives the protein CASSSLQGTQYF.

This clone was seen only a few times. The chain combines TRBV19 with TRBJ2-2; 8 bases agree with TRBD2. V was pared by 5 bases and J by 0 bases, with 5 bases of the junction left unmatched. Germline V gene sequence: CDR1 LNHDA, CDR2 SQIVND (reference sequence). CDR3 size: 16 residues. CDR3 sequence reads: CASSVVAGSNTGELFF. The CDR3 coding sequence is TGTGCCAGTAGTGTCGTAGCGGGATCGAACACCGGGGAGCTGTTTTTT.

This clone turned up a few times. The V call is TRBV9, the J call TRBJ2-1, with D possibly TRBD2 on 6 matching bases. The V end lost 4 bases, the J end lost 6 bases, and 17 bases lay between the germline ends. The CDR3 consists of 15 residues. Germline assignment: CDR1 SGDLS and CDR2 YYNGEE. CDR3 coding DNA: TGTGCCAGCAGCCTAACCTCGGACTATATCAATGAGCAGTTCTTC. Its protein is CASSLTSDYINEQFF. The variable domain in full, with the rest retrieved from reference TRBV9 and TRBJ2-1, is DSGVTQTPKHLITATGQRVTLRCSPRSGDLSVYWYQQSLDQGLQFLIQYYNGEERAKGNILERFSAQQFPDLHSELNLSSLELGDSALYFCASSLTSDYINEQFFGPGTRLTVL.

This clone occurred a few times. The V and J genes are TRBV28 and TRBJ1-1; D is perhaps TRBD1 (6 bases). Trimming took off 5 bases at V and 0 bases at J, with 19 bases between the two ends. The CDR3 is 17 residues long. The germline V gene encodes CDR1 MDHEN and CDR2 SYDVKM. This CDR3 reads CASSQGWLVDMNTEAFF. CDR3 nucleotides: TGTGCCAGCAGTCAGGGGTGGCTGGTGGATATGAACACTGAAGCTTTCTTT.

The chain joins TRBV27 to TRBJ2-3; D not resolved. CDR3 length: 15 amino acids. From germline, CDR1 is MNHEY and CDR2 SMNVEV (reference sequence). Deletions cut 2 bases from V and 0 bases from J, with 9 bases between. The CDR3 DNA reads as TGTGCCAGCAGTTTACGGCGGAGAAGCACAGATACGCAGTATTTT. Translation gives CASSLRRRSTDTQYF.

This clone came up a few times. The gene calls are TRBV7-9 and TRBJ2-5; maybe TRBD1 (6 bases). The V gene's germline CDR1 is SEHNR and CDR2 FQNEAQ (reference sequence). The CDR3 sequence is 14 residues long. V lost 4 bases, J lost 5 bases, and 14 bases lay in between. CDR3: CASSYLGGDETQYF. Here the CDR3 DNA reads TGTGCCAGCAGCTATTTAGGGGGTGACGAGACCCAGTACTTC.

This clone has only a few counts. The rearrangement links TRBV29-1 to TRBJ2-7; 9 bases are a match to TRBD1. The CDR3 totals 14 residues. The V and J ends lost 4 bases and 2 bases, in that order; junction bases with no gene match: 6. Germline CDR1 SQVTM, CDR2 ANQGSEA. In DNA form, the CDR3 reads TGCAGCGTTGGCGGGCACAGGGGGCCCTACGAGCAGTACTTC. It yields the protein CSVGGHRGPYEQYF.

The chain carries TRBV5-4 and TRBJ2-7; D tentatively fits TRBD1 or TRBD2 (6 bases each). The CDR3 has 13 amino acids. V was cut by 3 bases and J by 6 bases, with 13 bases left in between. Germline assignment: CDR1 SGHNT and CDR2 YYREEE (reference sequence). Written as DNA, the CDR3 is TGTGCCAGCAGCTCCCCGGGGGCTCTCGAGCAGTACTTC. Its translation is CASSSPGALEQYF.

This clone was seen a few times. The chain has TRBV6-5 and TRBJ2-7; 7 nucleotides align to TRBD2. V trimming: 1 base; J trimming: 1 base; junction bases outside the gene matches: 4. CDR3 length equals 15 residues. Germline lookup yields CDR1 MNHEY and CDR2 SVGAGI. The CDR3 loop is CASSYFGGGSYEQYF. CDR3 sequence (DNA): TGTGCCAGCAGTTACTTCGGCGGGGGATCCTACGAGCAGTACTTC.

The gene calls are TRBV25-1 and TRBJ1-1, with D perhaps matching TRBD1 (5 bases). The germline gives CDR1 MGHDK, CDR2 SYGVNS. Trimming shortened V by 4 bases and J by 6 bases, and 9 bases separated the two germline ends. The CDR3 runs 12 residues. The CDR3 region is CASSVGEAEAFF. The DNA for the CDR3 is TGTGCCAGCAGTGTAGGGGAGGCTGAAGCTTTCTTT. The full variable domain, completed using reference TRBV25-1 and TRBJ1-1, is EADIYQTPRYLVIGTGKKITLECSQTMGHDKMYWYQQDPGMELHLIHYSYGVNSTEKGDLSSESTVSRIRTEHFPLTLESARPSHTSQYLCASSVGEAEAFFGQGTRLTVV.

The chain uses TRBV7-9 and TRBJ1-5, with TRBD1 as a possible D gene (6 bases). Germline values: CDR1 SEHNR, CDR2 FQNEAQ (reference sequence). Trimming left V 5 bases short and J 3 bases short, with 11 bases between. CDR3 length: 14 residues. As DNA, the CDR3 is TGTGCCAGCAGCCAGGGACACCTCAATCAGCCCCAGCATTTT. It codes for CASSQGHLNQPQHF. The variable domain in full, completed from reference TRBV7-9 and TRBJ1-5, reads DTGVSQNPRHKITKRGQNVTFRCDPISEHNRLYWYRQTLGQGPEFLTYFQNEAQLEKSRLLSDRFSAERPKGSFSTLEIQRTEQGDSAMYLCASSQGHLNQPQHFGDGTRLSIL.

In DNA, the CDR3 is TGTGCCAGCTCATCTCAGGGAATATCCTACGAGCAGTACTTC. Translation: CASSSQGISYEQYF. The chain links TRBV18 to TRBJ2-7; TRBD1 is a possible D gene (5 bases). Germline V gene data show CDR1 as KGHSH and CDR2 as LQKENI. The V and J ends lost 5 bases and 1 base respectively, with 12 bases between them. The CDR3 loop spans 14 amino acids.

The CDR3 loop is CASSEDRVVGEQYF. Here the CDR3 DNA reads TGTGCCAGCAGCGAGGACAGGGTAGTTGGGGAGCAGTACTTC. J is TRBJ2-7 and V is TRBV7-9; 8 bases are a match to TRBD1. CDR1 is SEHNR and CDR2 is FQNEAQ in the germline V gene (reference sequence). The CDR3 runs to 14 residues. V lost 5 bases and J lost 7; bases outside the gene matches: 10.

The chain combines TRBV2 with TRBJ1-2, with D unresolved. The germline V gene has CDR1 SNHLY and CDR2 FYNNEI. The CDR3 has 14 amino acids. V dropped 7 bases and J dropped 5 bases, with 17 bases sitting between them. This CDR3 is CASMPGILGYGYTF. In nucleotides, the CDR3 is TGTGCCAGCATGCCCGGGATTCTAGGGTATGGCTACACCTTC.

The chain recombines TRBV7-6 with TRBJ2-1; D may be TRBD2 (5 bases). V was clipped by 2 bases and J by 8 bases, with 13 bases between them. The CDR3 contains 14 residues. CDR1 is SGHVS, CDR2 FNYEAQ, per germline. CDR3: CASSLSTGMDEQFF. The CDR3 DNA reads as TGTGCCAGCAGCTTATCTACGGGAATGGATGAGCAGTTCTTC.

The chain has TRBV7-8 and TRBJ2-1; 11 bases agree with TRBD1. After removal of 4 bases from V and 4 bases from J, the junction contained 12 bases not matched to a gene. This CDR3 is built from 18 residues. Per the germline V gene, CDR1 is SGHVS and CDR2 is FQNEAQ. The CDR3 DNA sequence: TGTGCCAGCAGCTATCATCCCGGGACAGGGGGGAGATACAATGAGCAGTTCTTC. Encoded protein: CASSYHPGTGGRYNEQFF.

A few counts support this clone. The chain links TRBV10-1 to TRBJ2-2; D might be TRBD1 or TRBD2, each matching 5 bases. The germline V gene has CDR1 WNHNN and CDR2 SYGVQD (reference sequence). The CDR3 is made up of 14 amino acids. V was clipped by 4 bases and J by 4 bases, with 10 bases between them. The CDR3 protein is CASSGGAGTGELFF. In DNA, the CDR3 is TGCGCCAGCAGTGGAGGGGCTGGCACCGGGGAGCTGTTTTTT.

The CDR3 coding sequence is TGCGCCAGCAGCTTTGCTAGCGGGACCCACACAGATACGCAGTATTTT. Its translation is CASSFASGTHTDTQYF. The chain recombines TRBV5-1 with TRBJ2-3; 9 bases are a match to TRBD2. The CDR3 loop spans 16 amino acids. V lost 2 bases and J lost 2; bases outside the gene matches: 6. The germline V gene encodes CDR1 SGHRS and CDR2 YFSETQ.

This clone was seen a handful of times. The chain carries TRBV20-1 and TRBJ2-1; D is unclear. V was shortened by 4 bases and J by 7 bases, with 8 bases between the two germline ends. Germline V gene lookup returns CDR1 DFQATT and CDR2 SNEGSKA (reference sequence). The CDR3 spans 11 residues. The CDR3 DNA is TGCAGTGCTAACAATCCTAATGAGCAGTTCTTC. Translation gives CSANNPNEQFF.

Only a few counts were recorded for this clone. Written as DNA, the CDR3 is TGTGCCACCGGTCCGGGGCGAACCCTAGATACGCAGTATTTT. Protein: CATGPGRTLDTQYF. V is TRBV15 and J is TRBJ2-3, with D perhaps given as TRBD1 or TRBD2 (5 bases each). The V end was cut by 8 bases, the J end by 5 bases, with 17 bases between. Germline values: CDR1 LNHNV, CDR2 YYDKDF (reference sequence). CDR3 size: 14 residues. Full variable domain (rest looked up from reference TRBV15 and TRBJ2-3): DAMVIQNPRYQVTQFGKPVTLSCSQTLNHNVMYWYQQKSSQAPKLLFHYYDKDFNNEADTPDNFQSRRPNTSFCFLDIRSPGLGDTAMYLCATGPGRTLDTQYFGPGTRLTVL.

This clone was detected only a few times. The V gene is TRBV16, the J gene TRBJ1-1; no firm D call. This CDR3 is built from 16 residues. Germline CDR1 reads KGHSY; CDR2 reads FQNENV. Trimming took 4 bases from V and 0 from J, leaving 15 bases between them. The CDR3 protein is CASSPQAGVLNTEAFF. The CDR3 DNA reads as TGTGCCAGCAGCCCCCAGGCCGGGGTTTTGAACACTGAAGCTTTCTTT. Looking up the rest from reference TRBV16 and TRBJ1-1 gives the full variable domain: GEEVAQTPKHLVRGEGQKAKLYCAPIKGHSYVFWYQQVLKNEFKFLISFQNENVFDETGMPKERFSAKCLPNSPCSLEIQATKLEDSAVYFCASSPQAGVLNTEAFFGQGTRLTVV.

This chain joins TRBV7-2 and TRBJ2-7, with 7 bases matching TRBD2. Trimming removed 3 bases from V and 6 bases from J; junction bases left unmatched: 8. This CDR3 spans 14 amino acids. From germline, CDR1 is SGHTA and CDR2 FQGNSA. CDR3 sequence reads: CASSLAGVSLEQYF. The CDR3 bases are TGTGCCAGCAGCTTGGCGGGAGTTTCCCTCGAGCAGTACTTC.

The gene calls are TRBV7-9 and TRBJ2-1; 10 bases are shared with TRBD1. J lost 7 bases, V lost 5 bases, and 2 bases had no gene match. The CDR3 length is 13 residues. Germline-derived CDR1 and CDR2 are SEHNR and FQNEAQ (reference sequence). CDR3 region: CASSRQGANEQFF. The CDR3 nucleotides are TGTGCCAGCAGCCGACAGGGGGCAAATGAGCAGTTCTTC. The complete variable domain, with remaining parts taken from reference TRBV7-9 and TRBJ2-1, reads DTGVSQNPRHKITKRGQNVTFRCDPISEHNRLYWYRQTLGQGPEFLTYFQNEAQLEKSRLLSDRFSAERPKGSFSTLEIQRTEQGDSAMYLCASSRQGANEQFFGPGTRLTVL.

The CDR3 DNA reads TGTGCTAGTGGTTTGGTAGGAGTAGCGGGCTACAATGAGCAGTTCTTC. Translating gives CASGLVGVAGYNEQFF. The chain carries TRBV12-5 and TRBJ2-1, with TRBD2 matching 7 bases. J gave up 3 bases and V 0 bases, and 5 bases lay outside the gene matches. Germline V gene lookup returns CDR1 LGHNT and CDR2 FRNRAP. The CDR3 is 16 amino acids.

The chain recombines TRBV5-6 with TRBJ1-3; a possible D gene is TRBD1 (5 bases). V dropped 1 base and J dropped 0 bases, with 8 bases sitting between them. The CDR3 totals 15 residues. The germline gives CDR1 SGHDT, CDR2 YYEEEE. In DNA form, the CDR3 reads TGTGCCAGCAGCTTGTCAGGGCGCTCTGGAAACACCATATATTTT. Translating gives CASSLSGRSGNTIYF.

The table lists this clone with many counts. The chain is built from TRBV28 and TRBJ2-1, with 9 bases identical to TRBD2. The CDR3 consists of 13 residues. The V gene's germline CDR1 is MDHEN and CDR2 SYDVKM. Trimming removed 7 bases from V and 6 bases from J; junction bases left unmatched: 4. The chain's CDR3 is CASKTSGLNEQFF. In nucleotides, the CDR3 is TGTGCCAGCAAGACTAGCGGACTCAATGAGCAGTTCTTC.